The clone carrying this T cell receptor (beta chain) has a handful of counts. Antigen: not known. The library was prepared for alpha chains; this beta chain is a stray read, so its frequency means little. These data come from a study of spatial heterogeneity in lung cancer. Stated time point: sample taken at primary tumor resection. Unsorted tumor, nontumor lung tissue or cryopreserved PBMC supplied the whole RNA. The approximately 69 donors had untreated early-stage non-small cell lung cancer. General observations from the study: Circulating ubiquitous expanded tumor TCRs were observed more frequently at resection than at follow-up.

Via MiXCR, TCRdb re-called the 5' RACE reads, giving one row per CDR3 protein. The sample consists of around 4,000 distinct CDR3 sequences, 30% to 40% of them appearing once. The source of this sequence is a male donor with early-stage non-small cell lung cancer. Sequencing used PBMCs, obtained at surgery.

Here the CDR3 reads CASSQQIAGLDEQFF. The DNA of the CDR3 is TGTGCCAGCAGCCAGCAGATAGCGGGATTGGATGAGCAGTTCTTC. V usage is TRBV4-2 and J usage is TRBJ2-1; TRBD2 matches 8 bases. Germline CDR1 and CDR2: LGHNA and YNFKEQ. The CDR3 extends over 15 amino acids. Germline trimming cut 3 bases from V and 8 bases from J; bases unmatched to any gene: 9.